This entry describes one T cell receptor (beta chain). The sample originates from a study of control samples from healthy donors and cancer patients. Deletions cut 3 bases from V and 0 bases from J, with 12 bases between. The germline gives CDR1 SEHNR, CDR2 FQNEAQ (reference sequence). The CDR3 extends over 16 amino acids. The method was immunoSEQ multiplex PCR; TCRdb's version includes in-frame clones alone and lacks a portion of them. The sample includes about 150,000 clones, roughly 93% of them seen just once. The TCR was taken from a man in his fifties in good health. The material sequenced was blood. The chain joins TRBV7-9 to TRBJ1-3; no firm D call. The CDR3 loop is CASSLFGRRSGNTIYF. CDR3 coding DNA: TGTGCCAGCAGCTTGTTCGGCCGGCGCTCTGGAAACACCATATATTTT.